A selection of T cell receptor beta chains follows, all from one sample in a study of T cell repertoires in cytomegalovirus infection. TCRdb recomputed calls from the reads with MiXCR, one row per CDR3 protein. Here the sample spans around 190,000 distinct CDR3 sequences, around an eighth being singletons. The sample comprised PBMCs. Source of these receptors: a human donor in good health (CMV status not recorded). Some clones in this sample may be carry-over from other donors' samples. Each CDR3 is given without its conserved first and last residue. Some rows mark clone size as missing; the rest say once, few, many or name a class of expanded clone.

v_gene: TRBV6-2/TRBV6-3
j_gene: TRBJ1-2
abundance: many
CDR3aa: ASRLTGHYGYT

v_gene: TRBV11-2
j_gene: TRBJ2-2
abundance: NA
CDR3aa: ASRDRNTGELF

v_gene: TRBV7-8
j_gene: TRBJ1-1
abundance: many
CDR3aa: ASSSYLTRTEAF

v_gene: TRBV3-1
j_gene: TRBJ1-1
abundance: NA
CDR3aa: ASSPLSKGPGTEAF

v_gene: TRBV28
j_gene: TRBJ1-5
abundance: NA
CDR3aa: ASSPSLRPQH

v_gene: TRBV29-1
j_gene: TRBJ2-7
abundance: NA
CDR3aa: SVDGTEDGEEEYEQY

v_gene: TRBV5-6
j_gene: TRBJ2-3
abundance: few
CDR3aa: ASSLKDRGFTDTQY

v_gene: TRBV15
j_gene: TRBJ2-2
abundance: NA
CDR3aa: ATSRTSDTGELF

v_gene: TRBV6-1
j_gene: TRBJ2-6
abundance: many
CDR3aa: ASRESGANVLT

v_gene: TRBV4-3
j_gene: TRBJ2-5
abundance: many
CDR3aa: ASSQDLVLSETQY

v_gene: TRBV7-3
j_gene: TRBJ2-5
abundance: many
CDR3aa: ASSLNSQETQY

v_gene: TRBV7-2
j_gene: TRBJ1-3
abundance: many
CDR3aa: ASSLRGLAGNTIY

v_gene: TRBV7-6
j_gene: TRBJ2-2
abundance: once
CDR3aa: ASSPRTGTNTGELF

v_gene: TRBV10-3
j_gene: TRBJ2-7
abundance: many
CDR3aa: AISSGTDSYEQY

v_gene: TRBV4-3
j_gene: TRBJ2-1
abundance: few
CDR3aa: ASSQDTDSSYNEQF

v_gene: TRBV6-5
j_gene: TRBJ1-4
abundance: few
CDR3aa: ARIQQGATNEKLF

v_gene: TRBV7-2
j_gene: TRBJ2-2
abundance: many
CDR3aa: ASSEGARGAGELF

v_gene: TRBV14
j_gene: TRBJ2-7
abundance: few
CDR3aa: ASSPTGLGDYEQY

v_gene: TRBV6-2/TRBV6-3
j_gene: TRBJ1-5
abundance: few
CDR3aa: ASSYSRMFVREPQPQH

v_gene: TRBV5-8
j_gene: TRBJ1-2
abundance: NA
CDR3aa: ASSFPPDRTYGYT

v_gene: TRBV7-2
j_gene: TRBJ2-5
abundance: many
CDR3aa: ASSLRQGVKETQY

v_gene: TRBV6-1
j_gene: TRBJ2-7
abundance: many
CDR3aa: ASSDLWQGTYEQY